One sample yielded the 14 T cell receptor beta chains listed below, sequenced in a study of lymphopenia after photon versus proton radiotherapy. Produced via immunoSEQ multiplex PCR; TCRdb's table is partial and in-frame only. The sample comprises approximately 16,000 clones, about 79% of which are singletons, and roughly 19% rests with the top ten. Sequencing used peripheral blood, obtained from a patient treated with proton-based radiotherapy. Source of these receptors: a man in his sixties or seventies with pancreatic cancer.

The chain recombines TRBV7-2 with TRBJ1-1; D call uncertain. CDR3 length: 13 residues. Germline V lookup: CDR1 SGHTA, CDR2 FQGNSA. The V end was cut by 5 bases, the J end by 0 bases, with 7 bases between. The CDR3, as DNA: TGTGCCAGCAGCCCCTACTTGAACACTGAAGCTTTCTTT. This encodes CASSPYLNTEAFF.

The rearrangement uses TRBV18 and TRBJ2-1; a possible D gene is TRBD1 (5 bases). The V end was cut by 2 bases, the J end by 8 bases, with 13 bases between. CDR3 length: 14 residues. Germline V lookup: CDR1 KGHSH, CDR2 LQKENI. Here the CDR3 reads CASSPGATLDEQFF. CDR3 DNA: TGTGCCAGCTCACCAGGGGCAACCCTCGATGAGCAGTTCTTC.

The chain couples TRBV7-9 to TRBJ2-2; a weak D match, TRBD2 (5 bases). V was pared by 6 bases and J by 0 bases, with 17 bases between. Germline CDR1 and CDR2: SEHNR and FQNEAQ (reference sequence). The CDR3 loop spans 17 amino acids. CDR3 region: CASRPLPGKSNTGELFF. In DNA, the CDR3 is TGTGCCAGCAGACCTCTCCCGGGAAAATCGAACACCGGGGAGCTGTTTTTT. Full variable domain (missing parts from reference TRBV7-9 and TRBJ2-2): DTGVSQNPRHKITKRGQNVTFRCDPISEHNRLYWYRQTLGQGPEFLTYFQNEAQLEKSRLLSDRFSAERPKGSFSTLEIQRTEQGDSAMYLCASRPLPGKSNTGELFFGEGSRLTVL.

The chain carries TRBV5-6 and TRBJ2-7; a possible D gene is TRBD2 (7 bases). Deletions cut 3 bases from V and 7 bases from J, with 20 bases between. Germline lookup yields CDR1 SGHDT and CDR2 YYEEEE. CDR3 size: 15 residues. The CDR3 region is CASSSPLGGAHEQYF. The CDR3 DNA reads TGTGCCAGCAGCTCCCCCTTGGGGGGGGCCCATGAGCAGTACTTC. The full variable domain, with the rest looked up from reference TRBV5-6 and TRBJ2-7, is DAGVTQSPTHLIKTRGQQVTLRCSPKSGHDTVSWYQQALGQGPQFIFQYYEEEERQRGNFPDRFSGHQFPNYSSELNVNALLLGDSALYLCASSSPLGGAHEQYFGPGTRLTVT.

This chain connects TRBV10-1 to TRBJ2-1, with no clear D. The CDR3 sequence is 10 residues long. The germline gives CDR1 WNHNN, CDR2 SYGVQD (reference sequence). The V end lost 8 bases, the J end lost 8 bases, and 7 bases lay between the germline ends. CDR3 nucleotide sequence: TGCGCCAGCCCTCTTGATGAGCAGTTCTTC. It is translated as CASPLDEQFF.

The chain couples TRBV16 to TRBJ1-5; D is ambiguous. The V gene lost 4 bases and the J gene lost 6 bases, with 13 bases spanning the gap. The CDR3 is 14 amino acids. In germline, CDR1 is KGHSY, CDR2 FQNENV. The CDR3, as DNA: TGTGCCAGCAGCCGGCAGGCGGAGGCTCAGCCCCAGCATTTT. Protein sequence: CASSRQAEAQPQHF.

This chain links TRBV9 with TRBJ2-1, with D possibly being TRBD1 (6 bases). Germline V gene sequence: CDR1 SGDLS, CDR2 YYNGEE. This CDR3 region has 13 residues. V was trimmed by 0 bases and J by 7 bases, leaving 8 bases between them. DNA of the CDR3: TGTGCCAGCAGCGTAGGTGGGACAAATGAGCAGTTCTTC. The encoded protein is CASSVGGTNEQFF.

This clone was recorded a few times. The chain joins TRBV19 to TRBJ2-1; 8 positions match TRBD2. J lost 2 bases, V lost 5 bases, and 8 bases had no gene match. The CDR3 sequence is 16 residues long. Germline CDR1 LNHDA, CDR2 SQIVND (reference sequence). CDR3 protein: CASSSPTSETYNEQFF. CDR3 DNA: TGTGCCAGTAGTTCCCCGACTAGCGAGACCTACAATGAGCAGTTCTTC.

The count of this clone is one. This chain's CDR3 is CASSQLQGSGANVLTF. The CDR3 DNA sequence: TGTGCCAGTAGCCAATTACAGGGCTCTGGGGCCAACGTCCTGACTTTC. This chain joins TRBV19 and TRBJ2-6; possible D gene TRBD1, 6 bases. Germline loops: CDR1 LNHDA, CDR2 SQIVND (reference sequence). CDR3 length: 16 residues. Trimming shortened V by 6 bases and J by 0 bases, and 12 bases separated the two germline ends.

This clone was observed a single time. The chain recombines TRBV2 with TRBJ1-5, with D perhaps matching TRBD1 (6 bases). The CDR3 contains 16 residues. Germline V CDR1 and CDR2: SNHLY, FYNNEI. Trimming took 8 bases from V and 3 from J, leaving 20 bases between them. The DNA for the CDR3 is TGTGCCAGCCTAACGACGGCAGGGGATGACAATCAGCCCCAGCATTTT. It encodes CASLTTAGDDNQPQHF.

CDR3 nucleotide sequence: TGTGCCAGCAGTTTTAGCGGGCTAGGGGTGGGTCAGCCCCAGCATTTT. It encodes CASSFSGLGVGQPQHF. The chain couples TRBV28 to TRBJ1-5; maybe TRBD1 (5 bases). The CDR3 runs 16 residues. Germline V gene data show CDR1 as MDHEN and CDR2 as SYDVKM. V gave up 3 bases and J gave up 6 bases, with 18 bases separating them.

This clone was recorded once. This chain joins TRBV25-1 and TRBJ2-7; 10 positions agree with TRBD2. CDR3 length: 16 residues. CDR1 is MGHDK and CDR2 is SYGVNS in the germline V gene. Trimming took 3 bases from V and 1 from J; bases not matched to a gene: 6. In DNA form, the CDR3 reads TGTGCCAGCAGTGAGGGCCTAGCGGGGGCGTCCTACGAGCAGTACTTC. It translates to CASSEGLAGASYEQYF.

The gene calls are TRBV6-1 and TRBJ2-7; the D is unclear. Germline CDR1 reads MNHNS; CDR2 reads SASEGT. V was clipped by 2 bases and J by 5 bases, with 7 bases between them. This CDR3 comprises 12 residues. The CDR3 protein is CASSESRNEQYF. The CDR3 nucleotides are TGTGCCAGCAGTGAATCCCGGAACGAGCAGTACTTC.

The CDR3 here is CASSFQKNTEAFF. Written as DNA, the CDR3 is TGTGCCAGCAGTTTTCAGAAGAACACTGAAGCTTTCTTT. This sequence joins TRBV6-5 and TRBJ1-1; D not certain. Germline loops: CDR1 MNHEY, CDR2 SVGAGI. The CDR3 is 13 residues long. V lost 4 bases to trimming and J lost 1 base, with 7 bases between them.